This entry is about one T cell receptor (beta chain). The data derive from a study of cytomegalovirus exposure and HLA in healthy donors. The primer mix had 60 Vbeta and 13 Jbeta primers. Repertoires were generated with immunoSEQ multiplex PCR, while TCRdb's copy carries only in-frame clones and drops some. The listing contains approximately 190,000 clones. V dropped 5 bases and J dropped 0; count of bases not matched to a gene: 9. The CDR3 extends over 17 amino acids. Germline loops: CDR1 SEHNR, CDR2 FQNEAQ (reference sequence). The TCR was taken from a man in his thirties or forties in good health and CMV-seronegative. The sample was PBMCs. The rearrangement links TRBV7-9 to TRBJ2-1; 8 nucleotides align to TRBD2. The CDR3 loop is CASSPAERGPSYNEQFF. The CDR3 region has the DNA TGTGCCAGCAGCCCCGCTGAGCGGGGGCCCTCCTACAATGAGCAGTTCTTC.